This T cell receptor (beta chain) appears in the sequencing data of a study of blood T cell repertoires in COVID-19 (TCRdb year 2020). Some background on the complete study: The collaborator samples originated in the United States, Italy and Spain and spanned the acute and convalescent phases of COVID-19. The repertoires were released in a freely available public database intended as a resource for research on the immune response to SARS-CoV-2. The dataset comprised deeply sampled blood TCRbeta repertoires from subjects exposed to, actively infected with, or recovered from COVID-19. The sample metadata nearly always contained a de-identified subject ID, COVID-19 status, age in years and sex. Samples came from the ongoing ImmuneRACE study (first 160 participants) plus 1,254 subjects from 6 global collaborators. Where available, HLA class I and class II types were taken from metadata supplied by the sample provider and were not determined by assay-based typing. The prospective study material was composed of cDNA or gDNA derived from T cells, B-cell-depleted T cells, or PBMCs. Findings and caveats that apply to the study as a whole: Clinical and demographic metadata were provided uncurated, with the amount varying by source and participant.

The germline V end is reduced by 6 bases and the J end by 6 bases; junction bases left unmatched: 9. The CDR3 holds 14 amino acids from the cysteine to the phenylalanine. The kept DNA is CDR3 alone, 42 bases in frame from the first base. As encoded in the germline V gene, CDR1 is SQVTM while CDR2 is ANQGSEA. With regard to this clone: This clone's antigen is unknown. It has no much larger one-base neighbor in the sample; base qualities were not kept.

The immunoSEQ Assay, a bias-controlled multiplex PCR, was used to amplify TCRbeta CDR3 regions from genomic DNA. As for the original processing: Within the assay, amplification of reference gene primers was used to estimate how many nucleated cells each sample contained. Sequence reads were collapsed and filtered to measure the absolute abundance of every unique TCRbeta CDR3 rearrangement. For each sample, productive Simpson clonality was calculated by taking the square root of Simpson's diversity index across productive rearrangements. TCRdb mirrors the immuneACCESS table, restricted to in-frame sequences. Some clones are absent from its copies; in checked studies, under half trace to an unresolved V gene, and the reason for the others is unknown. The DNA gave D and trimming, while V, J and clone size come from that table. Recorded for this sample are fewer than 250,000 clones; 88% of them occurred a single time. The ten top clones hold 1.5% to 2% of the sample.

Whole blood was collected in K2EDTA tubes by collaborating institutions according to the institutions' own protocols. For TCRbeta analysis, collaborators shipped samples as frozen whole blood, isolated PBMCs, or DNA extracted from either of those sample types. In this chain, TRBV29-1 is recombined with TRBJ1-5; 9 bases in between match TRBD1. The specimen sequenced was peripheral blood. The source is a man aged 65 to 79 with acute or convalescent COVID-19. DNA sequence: TGCAGCGTGGGGGGACAGGGAGAGGCTCAGCCCCAGCATTTT. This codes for CSVGGQGEAQPQHF.